This section outlines one TCR beta chain sequence together with its context. Its target is not known. The source of the sample is a study of a mutant IDH1 vaccine in newly diagnosed glioma. Documented time point: baseline, week 1 (first vaccination visit). Treatment specified: pre-vaccination baseline after standard-of-care therapy. Every donor had a new WHO grade 3 or 4 astrocytoma that was IDH1-mutant, with loss of nuclear ATRX. The study, taken as a whole, reports: Changes to the top peripheral T cell clonotypes appeared unrelated to pseudoprogression.

V shed 6 bases and J shed 0 bases, with 16 bases lying between them. CDR1 is ENHRY and CDR2 is SYGVKD in the germline V gene. This CDR3 is 16 amino acids long. The method was immunoSEQ multiplex PCR; TCRdb's version includes in-frame clones alone and lacks a portion of them. The profile covers about 23,000 clones, with 80% to 95% appearing a single time and approximately 9.2% taken by the ten largest. This specimen was PBMCs, taken from a glioma patient treated with radiotherapy, temozolomide or both. This clonotype was sampled from a man younger than 45 with glioma. The chain uses TRBV10-3 and TRBJ2-3; maybe TRBD2 (5 bases). The CDR3 nucleotides read TGTGCCATCAGCCCTACGCCGGGATCTAGCACAGATACGCAGTATTTT. As protein: CAISPTPGSSTDTQYF.